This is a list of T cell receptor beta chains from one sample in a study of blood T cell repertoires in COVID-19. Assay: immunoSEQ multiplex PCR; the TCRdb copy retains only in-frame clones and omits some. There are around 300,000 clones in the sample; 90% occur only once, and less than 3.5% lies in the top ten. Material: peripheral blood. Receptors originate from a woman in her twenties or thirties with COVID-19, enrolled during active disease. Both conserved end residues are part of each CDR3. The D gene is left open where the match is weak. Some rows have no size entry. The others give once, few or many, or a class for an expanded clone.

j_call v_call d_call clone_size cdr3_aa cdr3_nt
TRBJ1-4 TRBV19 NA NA CASSIRATGGATNEKLFF TGTGCCAGTAGTATAAGGGCTACCGGGGGTGCAACTAATGAAAAACTGTTTTTT
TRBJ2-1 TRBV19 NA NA CASSTWTTYNEQFF TGTGCCAGTAGTACCTGGACTACTTACAATGAGCAGTTCTTC
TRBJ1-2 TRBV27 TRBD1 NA CASSKQGDYGYTF TGTGCCAGCTCAAAGCAGGGGGACTATGGCTACACCTTC
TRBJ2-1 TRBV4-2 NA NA CASSQALAHYNEQFF TGTGCCAGCAGCCAAGCCCTAGCGCACTACAATGAGCAGTTCTTC
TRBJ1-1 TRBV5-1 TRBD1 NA CASSWGQGDTEAFF TGCGCCAGCAGCTGGGGACAGGGGGACACTGAAGCTTTCTTT
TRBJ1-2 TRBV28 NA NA CASSPGSTGYTF TGTGCCAGCAGTCCCGGGAGTACGGGCTACACCTTC
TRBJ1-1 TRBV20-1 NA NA CSARGGPEAFF TGCAGTGCTAGGGGGGGGCCGGAAGCTTTCTTT
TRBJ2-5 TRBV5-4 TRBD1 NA CASRNDRGQETQYF TGTGCCAGCAGGAACGACAGGGGGCAAGAGACCCAGTACTTC
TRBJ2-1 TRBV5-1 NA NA CASSLAISLNNEQFF TGCGCCAGCAGCTTGGCCATCAGTTTAAACAATGAGCAGTTCTTC
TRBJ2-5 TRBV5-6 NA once CASSLGPTGVQTQYF TGTGCCAGCAGCTTGGGACCTACAGGCGTCCAGACCCAGTACTTC
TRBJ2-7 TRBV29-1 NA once CSVEGQGMSEQYF TGCAGCGTTGAAGGCCAGGGGATGAGCGAGCAGTACTTC
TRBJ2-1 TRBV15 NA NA CATSIQGPYNEQFF TGTGCCACCAGCATTCAGGGGCCCTACAATGAGCAGTTCTTC
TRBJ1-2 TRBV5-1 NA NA CASSLGRGDGYTF TGCGCCAGCAGCTTGGGCAGGGGTGATGGCTACACCTTC
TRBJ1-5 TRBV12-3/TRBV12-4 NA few CASSFAENQPQHF TGTGCCAGCAGTTTCGCCGAGAATCAGCCCCAGCATTTT
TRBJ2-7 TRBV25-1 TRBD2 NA CASSETGGTSFYEQYF TGTGCCAGCAGTGAGACGGGGGGGACCTCTTTCTACGAGCAGTACTTC
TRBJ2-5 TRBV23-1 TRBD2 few CASSQEKGASGRRNETQYF TGCGCCAGCAGTCAGGAGAAGGGGGCTAGCGGGAGGAGGAATGAGACCCAGTACTTC
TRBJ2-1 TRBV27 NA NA CASSLSGPRSYNEQFF TGTGCCAGCAGTTTATCGGGGCCACGCTCCTACAATGAGCAGTTCTTC
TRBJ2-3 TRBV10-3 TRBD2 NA CAISESISGVSTDTQYF TGTGCCATCAGTGAGTCGATTAGCGGGGTAAGCACAGATACGCAGTATTTT
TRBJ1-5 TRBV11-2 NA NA CASSFQGNQPQHF TGTGCCAGCAGCTTCCAGGGGAATCAGCCCCAGCATTTT
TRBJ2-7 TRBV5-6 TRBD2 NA CASSHGASGGTYEQYF TGTGCCAGCAGCCATGGGGCTAGCGGAGGTACCTACGAGCAGTACTTC
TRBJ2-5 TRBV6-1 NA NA CASSERKGGLLQETQYF TGTGCCAGCAGTGAAAGGAAGGGCGGGCTACTCCAAGAGACCCAGTACTTC
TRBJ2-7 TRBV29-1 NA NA CSVVDSPYEQYF TGCAGCGTTGTCGACAGTCCCTACGAGCAGTACTTC
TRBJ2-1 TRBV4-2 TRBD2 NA CASSREGLVSEQFF TGTGCCAGCAGCCGAGAGGGACTAGTTTCTGAGCAGTTCTTC
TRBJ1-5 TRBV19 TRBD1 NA CASSIKGAFSNQPQHF TGTGCCAGTAGTATAAAGGGGGCATTTAGCAATCAGCCCCAGCATTTT
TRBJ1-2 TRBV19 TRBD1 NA CASGTANLGIYGYTF TGTGCCAGCGGGACAGCTAACCTGGGGATCTATGGCTACACCTTC
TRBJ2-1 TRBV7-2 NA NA CASSLGLVLSYNEQFF TGTGCCAGCAGCTTAGGACTAGTCCTCTCCTACAATGAGCAGTTCTTC
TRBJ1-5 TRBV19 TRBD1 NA CASTETGGEDSNQPQHF TGTGCCAGTACTGAGACAGGGGGTGAGGATAGCAATCAGCCCCAGCATTTT
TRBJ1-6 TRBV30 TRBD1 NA CAWNPLGQGRERNSPLHF TGTGCCTGGAACCCCCTCGGACAGGGACGGGAGAGGAATTCACCCCTCCACTTT
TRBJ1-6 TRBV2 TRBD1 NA CASRGQGDNSPLHF TGTGCCAGCAGGGGACAGGGGGATAATTCACCCCTCCACTTT
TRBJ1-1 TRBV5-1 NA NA CASSLGDYSEAFF TGCGCCAGCAGCTTGGGGGACTACAGTGAAGCTTTCTTT
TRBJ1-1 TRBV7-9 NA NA CASSPYPGTENTEAFF TGTGCCAGCAGCCCGTACCCCGGGACTGAGAACACTGAAGCTTTCTTT
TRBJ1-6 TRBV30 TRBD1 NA CAWSVQGSSYNSPLHF TGTGCCTGGAGTGTACAGGGGAGCTCCTATAATTCACCCCTCCACTTT
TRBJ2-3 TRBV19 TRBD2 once CASTPTSGNTDTQYF TGTGCCAGTACCCCCACTAGCGGAAACACAGATACGCAGTATTTT
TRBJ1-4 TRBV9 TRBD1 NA CASSAGLGQGTEKLFF TGTGCCAGCAGCGCAGGCTTGGGACAGGGAACCGAAAAACTGTTTTTT
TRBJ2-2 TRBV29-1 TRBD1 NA CSVGVTGSGELFF TGCAGCGTTGGGGTGACAGGGTCTGGGGAGCTGTTTTTT
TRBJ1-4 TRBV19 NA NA CASSIRSTWEDEKLFF TGTGCCAGTAGTATCAGGTCCACCTGGGAGGATGAAAAACTGTTTTTT
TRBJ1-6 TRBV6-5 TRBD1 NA CASSPRGQYSPLHF TGTGCCAGCAGTCCCCGGGGACAGTATTCACCCCTCCACTTT
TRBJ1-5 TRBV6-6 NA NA CASSPLQRNQPQHF TGTGCCAGCAGTCCCCTACAGCGCAATCAGCCCCAGCATTTT
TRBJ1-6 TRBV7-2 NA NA CASSLASGQTHSPLHF TGTGCCAGCAGCTTAGCGAGTGGACAAACGCACTCACCCCTCCACTTT
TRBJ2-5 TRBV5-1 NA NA CASSLEGGETQYF TGCGCCAGCAGCTTGGAAGGCGGGGAGACCCAGTACTTC
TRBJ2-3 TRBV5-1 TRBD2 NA CASSRITSGDPITDTQYF TGCGCCAGCAGTAGAATAACTAGCGGAGATCCTATCACAGATACGCAGTATTTT
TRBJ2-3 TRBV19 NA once CASSIPSEESDTQYF TGTGCCAGTAGTATCCCCTCCGAGGAGTCAGATACGCAGTATTTT
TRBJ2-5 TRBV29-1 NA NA CSVEGGQGFTETQYF TGCAGCGTTGAAGGAGGGCAGGGGTTTACGGAGACCCAGTACTTC
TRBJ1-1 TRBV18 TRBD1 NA CASSPGTGSRGSEAFF TGTGCCAGCTCACCCGGGACAGGATCAAGGGGCTCGGAAGCTTTCTTT
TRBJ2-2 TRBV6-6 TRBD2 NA CASSPSGTGELFF TGTGCCAGCAGTCCTAGCGGAACCGGGGAGCTGTTTTTT
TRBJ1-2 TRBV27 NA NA CASSLSAENYGYTF TGTGCCAGCAGTTTATCGGCGGAGAACTATGGCTACACCTTC
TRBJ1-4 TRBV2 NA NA CASSWGTNNEKLFF TGTGCCAGCAGTTGGGGGACAAATAATGAAAAACTGTTTTTT
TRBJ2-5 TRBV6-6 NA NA CASSWTVGEETQYF TGTGCCAGCAGTTGGACAGTCGGGGAAGAGACCCAGTACTTC
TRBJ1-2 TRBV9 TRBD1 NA CASSVQRQGTDGYTF TGTGCCAGCAGCGTACAGAGACAGGGAACGGATGGCTACACCTTC
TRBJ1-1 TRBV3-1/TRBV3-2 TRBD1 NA CASSPALTGGKNTEAFF TGTGCCAGCAGCCCAGCATTGACAGGGGGGAAGAACACTGAAGCTTTCTTT
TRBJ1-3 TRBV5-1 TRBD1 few CASSFDRGYSGNTIYF TGCGCCAGCAGCTTCGACAGGGGTTACTCTGGAAACACCATATATTTT
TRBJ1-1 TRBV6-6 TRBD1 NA CASTKIQGAGNTEAFF TGTGCCAGCACCAAAATACAGGGGGCGGGAAACACTGAAGCTTTCTTT
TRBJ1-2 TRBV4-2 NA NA CASSQEARGTYGYTF TGTGCCAGCAGCCAAGAAGCTAGAGGTACCTATGGCTACACCTTC
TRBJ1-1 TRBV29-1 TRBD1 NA CSGGDRGFGAFF TGCAGCGGAGGGGACAGGGGGTTCGGGGCTTTCTTT
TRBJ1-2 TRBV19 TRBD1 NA CASSTRDRVGYGYTF TGTGCCAGTAGTACCCGGGACAGGGTCGGCTATGGCTACACCTTC